The 22 T cell receptor beta chains listed next were all sequenced from one sample in a study of control samples from healthy donors and cancer patients. The method was immunoSEQ multiplex PCR; TCRdb's version includes in-frame clones alone and lacks a portion of them. This repertoire shows 140,000 or so clones, just under 95% found once; its top ten account for 14%. Material for sequencing was PBMCs. The receptors stem from a man between 60 and 75 years old with colorectal cancer.

This chain connects TRBV19 to TRBJ2-7, with a tentative D call TRBD2 (6 bases). This CDR3 comprises 14 residues. The germline V gene has CDR1 LNHDA and CDR2 SQIVND (reference sequence). V dropped 3 bases and J dropped 6 bases, with 15 bases sitting between them. The CDR3 DNA is TGTGCCAGTAGTATCAATAACATCGGGGGCGAGCAGTACTTC. Amino acid sequence: CASSINNIGGEQYF.

The chain has TRBV18 and TRBJ1-5, with 12 bases matching TRBD1. CDR3 length: 17 amino acids. Trimming cost V 3 bases and J 2 bases; bases outside gene matches: 5. Germline lookup yields CDR1 KGHSH and CDR2 LQKENI. In DNA form, the CDR3 reads TGTGCCAGCTCACCGGGACAGGGGGCGTGGGGCAATCAGCCCCAGCATTTT. It translates to CASSPGQGAWGNQPQHF.

The rearrangement uses TRBV10-3 and TRBJ1-4; a possible D gene is TRBD1 (6 bases). V shed 4 bases and J shed 4 bases, with 13 bases lying between them. Germline-derived CDR1 and CDR2 are ENHRY and SYGVKD. This CDR3 is 15 amino acids long. This CDR3 is CAISGGGGSNEKLFF. The CDR3 nucleotides are TGTGCCATCAGTGGAGGGGGGGGGAGTAATGAAAAACTGTTTTTT.

The chain couples TRBV9 to TRBJ2-1; 10 bases line up with TRBD2. The CDR3 is 14 residues long. V gave up 1 base and J gave up 7 bases; unmatched junction bases: 2. In germline, CDR1 is SGDLS, CDR2 YYNGEE. The CDR3 nucleotides are TGTGCCAGCAGCGTAAGCGGGGGGGCAAATGAGCAGTTCTTC. This codes for CASSVSGGANEQFF.

The V and J genes are TRBV27 and TRBJ1-5; the D is unclear. Trimming stripped 6 bases from V and 4 bases from J, with 10 bases between. The germline V gene encodes CDR1 MNHEY and CDR2 SMNVEV (reference sequence). The CDR3 sequence is 13 residues long. CDR3 in DNA: TGTGCCAGCAGCCTTGACATAAATCAGCCCCAGCATTTT. Residues: CASSLDINQPQHF.

This chain joins TRBV2 and TRBJ2-7, with 8 bases lining up with TRBD1. This CDR3 region has 15 residues. J was trimmed by 5 bases and V by 6 bases; bases with no gene match: 12. Germline V lookup: CDR1 SNHLY, CDR2 FYNNEI. The CDR3 protein is CASRPPGQARDEQYF. The DNA for the CDR3 is TGTGCCAGCAGGCCCCCGGGACAGGCCAGGGACGAGCAGTACTTC.

V gene TRBV29-1 combines with J gene TRBJ1-5; the D is unclear. This CDR3 has 13 residues. V lost 6 bases and J 3 bases, leaving 12 bases between the germline ends. The germline V gene encodes CDR1 SQVTM and CDR2 ANQGSEA. The CDR3 spells CSVADTSNQPQHF. Here the CDR3 DNA reads TGCAGCGTCGCAGACACCTCCAATCAGCCCCAGCATTTT.

The rearrangement uses TRBV19 and TRBJ1-4; 8 bases are a match to TRBD1. Trimming took 5 bases from V and 0 from J; bases not matched to a gene: 2. Germline CDR1 LNHDA, CDR2 SQIVND (reference sequence). The CDR3 is 15 residues long. In nucleotides, the CDR3 is TGTGCCAGTAGTCCACAGGGGGCAACTAATGAAAAACTGTTTTTT. Translation: CASSPQGATNEKLFF.

This sequence joins TRBV5-4 and TRBJ1-1, with a tentative D call TRBD1 (5 bases). The germline CDR1 and CDR2 sequences are SGHNT and YYREEE (reference sequence). Trimming removed 1 base from V and 1 base from J, with 11 bases in between. The CDR3 loop spans 15 amino acids. In nucleotides, the CDR3 is TGTGCCAGCAGCTTGCGGGACCGAGAGAACACTGAAGCTTTCTTT. Translated, it gives CASSLRDRENTEAFF.

The gene calls are TRBV19 and TRBJ1-5, with D perhaps TRBD1 (5 bases). The CDR3 has 15 amino acids. Germline loops: CDR1 LNHDA, CDR2 SQIVND (reference sequence). The germline V and J ends were trimmed by 3 bases and 2 bases, with 11 bases remaining between them. The CDR3 here is CASSIRRDGNQPQHF. The CDR3 DNA follows: TGTGCCAGTAGTATTAGGAGGGACGGCAATCAGCCCCAGCATTTT.

The V call is TRBV3-1 (or the pseudogene TRBV3-2), the J call TRBJ2-5; 13 nucleotides line up with TRBD2. The J segment lost 7 bases and the V segment lost 0 bases, leaving 8 bases of the junction unmatched. CDR1 is LGHDT and CDR2 is YNNKEL in the germline V gene (reference sequence). The CDR3 totals 17 residues. CDR3 in DNA: TGTGCCAGCAGCCAAGACTCAGGACTAGCGGGGGCCGGGACCCAGTACTTC. Translated, it gives CASSQDSGLAGAGTQYF.

This clone has only a few counts. J is TRBJ1-5 and V is TRBV28; D is unclear. Deletions cut 4 bases from V and 7 bases from J, with 8 bases between. The CDR3 length is 12 residues. Germline V gives CDR1 MDHEN, CDR2 SYDVKM. CDR3 DNA sequence: TGTGCCAGCAGTTGGGTAGGACAGCCCCAGCATTTT. This sequence encodes CASSWVGQPQHF.

The V and J genes are TRBV11-2 and TRBJ2-5; D not resolved. CDR1 and CDR2 from the germline V gene are SGHAT and FQNNGV. V lost 4 bases and J lost 9, with 3 bases in between. CDR3 length equals 9 residues. This CDR3 is CASSSPQYF. DNA for the CDR3: TGTGCCAGCAGCTCGCCCCAGTACTTC.

The count of this clone is one. The J gene is TRBJ2-1, the V gene TRBV2; tentatively, D is TRBD2 (5 bases). Germline V gene sequence: CDR1 SNHLY, CDR2 FYNNEI. This CDR3 is 16 amino acids long. Trimming took off 6 bases at V and 3 bases at J, with 18 bases between the two ends. The chain's CDR3 is CASRSPMAGSYNEQFF. In nucleotides, the CDR3 is TGTGCCAGCAGGTCCCCAATGGCGGGCAGCTACAATGAGCAGTTCTTC.

A word on this clone: One end of the junction varies from germline; a read error may be responsible. The chain is built from TRBV7-8 and TRBJ1-5; D unclear. Germline CDR1 is SGHVS and CDR2 is FQNEAQ. CDR3 length: 15 amino acids. CDR3 in amino acids: CASNLVDEGTQPQHF. The CDR3, as DNA: TGTGCCAGCAACTTAGTTGACGAGGGAACTCAGCCCCAGCATTTT.

The chain uses TRBV6-1 and TRBJ1-5, with D possibly matching TRBD1 (5 bases). Looked up from germline, CDR1 is MNHNS and CDR2 is SASEGT. V was cut by 2 bases and J by 1 base, with 9 bases left in between. The CDR3 length is 15 residues. CDR3 in DNA: TGTGCCAGCAGTGAAAGCTGGGGGAGCAATCAGCCCCAGCATTTT. It translates to CASSESWGSNQPQHF.

This rearrangement joins TRBV30 to TRBJ1-4, with D unresolved. Germline-derived CDR1 and CDR2 are GTSNPN and SVGIG (reference sequence). The CDR3 is 14 amino acids. Between the trimmed V and J ends, which lost 0 bases and 2 bases, there was a span of 7 bases. In nucleotides, the CDR3 is TGTGCCTGGAGTGTAGGTGGGACTAATGAAAAACTGTTTTTT. Its translation: CAWSVGGTNEKLFF.

V usage is TRBV19 and J usage is TRBJ2-7; D is unresolved. V was clipped by 2 bases and J by 0 bases, with 11 bases between them. From germline, CDR1 is LNHDA and CDR2 SQIVND (reference sequence). The length of the CDR3 is 15 residues. The CDR3 DNA is TGTGCCAGTAGTATATCGGGCGAATACTCCTACGAGCAGTACTTC. It yields the protein CASSISGEYSYEQYF.

The chain carries TRBV10-1 and TRBJ2-5; D tentatively fits TRBD1 or TRBD2 (5 bases each). CDR3 length: 14 amino acids. CDR1 and CDR2 (germline): WNHNN, SYGVQD (reference sequence). Trimming shortened V by 3 bases and J by 3 bases, and 11 bases separated the two germline ends. CDR3 residues: CASSDRQGEETQYF. The CDR3 DNA sequence: TGCGCCAGCAGTGACAGGCAGGGAGAAGAGACCCAGTACTTC.

The chain carries TRBV2 and TRBJ1-1; D is unclear. The length of the CDR3 is 12 residues. Trimming took off 7 bases at V and 3 bases at J, with 9 bases between the two ends. The germline V gene has CDR1 SNHLY and CDR2 FYNNEI. The CDR3 DNA follows: TGTGCCAGCACCCAAGAGGACACTGAAGCTTTCTTT. Translation gives CASTQEDTEAFF. The full variable domain, with the rest looked up from reference TRBV2 and TRBJ1-1, is EPEVTQTPSHQVTQMGQEVILRCVPISNHLYFYWYRQILGQKVEFLVSFYNNEISEKSEIFDDQFSVERPDGSNFTLKIRSTKLEDSAMYFCASTQEDTEAFFGQGTRLTVV.

The chain is built from TRBV5-4 and TRBJ2-5; 9 bases are shared with TRBD1. V lost 4 bases and J lost 2; bases outside the gene matches: 6. The germline V gene encodes CDR1 SGHNT and CDR2 YYREEE (reference sequence). The CDR3 has 15 amino acids. CDR3 amino acids: CASSPGQGWQETQYF. The CDR3, as DNA: TGTGCCAGCAGCCCGGGACAGGGATGGCAAGAGACCCAGTACTTC.

This clone showed up just once. The chain has TRBV2 and TRBJ2-6; 8 bases are shared with TRBD1. The J segment lost 2 bases and the V segment lost 10 bases, leaving 19 bases of the junction unmatched. This CDR3 region has 19 residues. Per the germline V gene, CDR1 is SNHLY and CDR2 is FYNNEI. The CDR3 is CATTSLALRGLTGANVLTF. In DNA, the CDR3 is TGTGCCACCACTTCTCTCGCACTCAGGGGGCTGACTGGGGCCAACGTCCTGACTTTC.